Listed below are T cell receptor beta chains from one sample, sequenced in a study of OX40 agonist ivuxolimab in advanced cancers. This table comes from immunoSEQ multiplex PCR, and its TCRdb copy is limited to in-frame clones, with some not included. The data show over 10,000 clones, 80% to 95% seen once. The specimen comprised CD4+ or CD8+ T cells sorted from blood, sampled in a trial of the OX40 agonist ivuxolimab. The origin of the receptors is an adult with an advanced solid tumor such as melanoma, head and neck, liver or kidney cancer. The CDR3 runs from the conserved cysteine through the conserved F or W. Each record gives: J gene, D gene, V gene, clone size, CDR3 DNA, CDR3 protein. A D gene is named only where the DNA matches it firmly. Clone size, where shown, is once, few, many, or a class for clones that have expanded.

TRBJ2-1	NA	TRBV27	medium-sized	TGTGCCAGCAGTTTCGGGGGTAGGGAGCAGTTCTTC	CASSFGGREQFF
TRBJ2-2	NA	TRBV7-9	NA	TGTGCCAGCAGCTTAGTAAGGAGTCGGGACACCGGGGAGCTGTTTTTT	CASSLVRSRDTGELFF
TRBJ1-5	TRBD1	TRBV30	NA	TGTGCCTGGAGTGCTGGGACAGGGGACCAGCCCCAGCATTTT	CAWSAGTGDQPQHF
TRBJ2-7	TRBD2	TRBV7-2	NA	TGTGCCAGCACCTGGACTAGCCCCAGCTCCTACGAGCAGTACTTC	CASTWTSPSSYEQYF
TRBJ1-2	NA	TRBV19	once	TGTGCCAGTAGTCAATCTTTTAACTATGGCTACACCTTC	CASSQSFNYGYTF
TRBJ1-5	NA	TRBV27	NA	TGTGCCAGCAGCACAACAGGGAATAGCAATCAGCCCCAGCATTTT	CASSTTGNSNQPQHF
TRBJ2-2	TRBD1	TRBV11-2	NA	TGTGCCAGCAGCATTTTAGAAGGACAGGGGCGAGACACCGGGGAGCTGTTTTTT	CASSILEGQGRDTGELFF
TRBJ1-1	NA	TRBV29-1	NA	TGCAGCGTTGACCAGGGAGAGGAAGCTTTCTTT	CSVDQGEEAFF
TRBJ1-5	NA	TRBV21-1	once	TGTGCCAGCAGCATGAGTAGCAATCAGCCCCAGCATTTT	CASSMSSNQPQHF
TRBJ2-5	TRBD1	TRBV9	NA	TGTGCCAGCAGGGGGACAGGAGAGACCCAGTACTTC	CASRGTGETQYF
TRBJ2-7	TRBD2	TRBV28	NA	TGTGCCAGCACTCTAGCGGGAGGCCCCTACGAGCAGTACTTC	CASTLAGGPYEQYF
TRBJ2-2	TRBD2	TRBV4-1	NA	TGCGCCAGCAGCCAAGAGTTGGCGGGACTAGGCCCAGAGACCGGGGAGCTGTTTTTT	CASSQELAGLGPETGELFF
TRBJ2-2	TRBD2	TRBV4-3	once	TGCGCCAGCAGCCTCCCAGCGGGGGGGAGGACCGGGGAGCTGTTTTTT	CASSLPAGGRTGELFF
TRBJ1-4	NA	TRBV27	NA	TGTGCCAGCAGTTTACGGACGGCAACTAATGAAAAACTGTTTTTT	CASSLRTATNEKLFF
TRBJ2-3	NA	TRBV6-5	NA	TGTGCCAGCAGTTACTCGATGTACACAGATACGCAGTATTTT	CASSYSMYTDTQYF
TRBJ1-3	NA	TRBV10-3	few	TGTGCCATCCTAGACAGGACCTCTGGAAACACCATATATTTT	CAILDRTSGNTIYF
TRBJ2-2	NA	TRBV6-5	NA	TGTGCCAGCAGCCTTACTAGCCCCGGGGAGCTGTTTTTT	CASSLTSPGELFF
TRBJ2-7	NA	TRBV6-5	NA	TGTGCCAGCAGTTACTCGGAGTTGAAATACTACGAGCAGTACTTC	CASSYSELKYYEQYF
TRBJ2-1	NA	TRBV4-2	NA	TGTGCCAGCAGGCAAGGGTCCGGGGAGCAGTTCTTC	CASRQGSGEQFF
TRBJ2-3	NA	TRBV7-9	NA	TGTGCCAGCAGCCAGGGAACAGATACGCAGTATTTT	CASSQGTDTQYF
TRBJ2-7	TRBD1	TRBV5-1	NA	TGCGCCAGCAGCCTCGGGACAGGGATAATCGAGCAGTACTTC	CASSLGTGIIEQYF
TRBJ2-2	TRBD2	TRBV2	NA	TGTGCCAGCACTACACGGCGGGAGTTCACCGGGGAGCTGTTTTTT	CASTTRREFTGELFF
TRBJ1-1	TRBD1	TRBV23-1	once	TGCGCCAGCTGTAACGTTTGGACAGGGAACACTGAAGCTTTCTTT	CASCNVWTGNTEAFF
TRBJ2-3	NA	TRBV27	NA	TGTGCCAGCAGTCCCACAGGGTCCCCCACAGATACGCAGTATTTT	CASSPTGSPTDTQYF
TRBJ2-3	NA	TRBV11-3	NA	TGTGCCAGCAGCTTAGTTGGGGGCTCAGATACGCAGTATTTT	CASSLVGGSDTQYF
TRBJ1-1	TRBD1	TRBV27	NA	TGTGCCAGCAACAGGGGTCTTGAAGCTTTCTTT	CASNRGLEAFF
TRBJ1-2	NA	TRBV2	NA	TGTGCCAGCAGTGAACCGGGGGTTAACTATGGCTACACCTTC	CASSEPGVNYGYTF
TRBJ1-1	NA	TRBV27	NA	TGTGCCAGCAGTTTTGGGGGAAACACTGAAGCTTTCTTT	CASSFGGNTEAFF
TRBJ2-7	NA	TRBV6-6	NA	TGTGCCAGCAGTTATGGACAGCGGGACTACGAGCAGTACTTC	CASSYGQRDYEQYF
TRBJ2-7	NA	TRBV29-1	NA	TGCAGCGTTGAGACAGGTTCCTCCTACGAGCAGTACTTC	CSVETGSSYEQYF
TRBJ2-1	NA	TRBV21-1	once	TGTGCCAGCAGCTGCCTTAAGCTGGGCAATGAGCAGTTCTTC	CASSCLKLGNEQFF